The rows below give T cell receptor beta chains drawn from one sample of a study of T cell responses to AZD1222 COVID-19 vaccine. Here immunoSEQ multiplex PCR was the method, and the copy in TCRdb shows in-frame clones only, minus some. Among some 150,000 clones listed, 70% to 90% were seen once. Sequencing was performed on peripheral blood, taken 28 days after the second AZD1222 dose. Receptors originate from an adult who received the AZD1222 COVID-19 vaccine. CDR3s include the opening cysteine and the closing phenylalanine or tryptophan. D genes are given only for firm matches. Clone size, where shown, is once, few, many, or a class for clones that have expanded.

clone_size,v_call,d_call,j_call,cdr3_aa,cdr3_nt
once,TRBV11-3,-,TRBJ2-1,CASSSGLLSHNEQFF,TGTGCCAGCAGCTCGGGACTTCTGAGCCACAATGAGCAGTTCTTC
-,TRBV4-2,-,TRBJ1-2,CASSQDDSYGYTF,TGTGCCAGCAGCCAAGATGACAGCTATGGCTACACCTTC
-,TRBV5-1,-,TRBJ1-4,CASSREENEKLFF,TGCGCCAGCAGCAGGGAGGAGAATGAAAAACTGTTTTTT
-,TRBV15,TRBD1,TRBJ1-6,CATSAAGQYNSPLHF,TGTGCCACCAGCGCCGCGGGACAGTATAATTCACCCCTCCACTTT
once,TRBV6-4,-,TRBJ2-1,CASSPNTLGNEQFF,TGTGCCAGCAGTCCGAACACCTTAGGGAATGAGCAGTTCTTC
-,TRBV18,-,TRBJ2-7,CASSRTRDAYEQYF,TGTGCCAGCTCACGAACCAGGGACGCCTACGAGCAGTACTTC
-,TRBV15,-,TRBJ1-5,CATSSRNSNQPQHF,TGTGCCACCAGTTCTCGGAATAGCAATCAGCCCCAGCATTTT
-,TRBV9,-,TRBJ1-2,CASSVLGGPLHGYTF,TGTGCCAGCAGCGTACTAGGAGGACCGCTCCATGGCTACACCTTC
-,TRBV9,-,TRBJ2-5,CASQAGGETQYF,TGTGCCAGTCAAGCGGGTGGAGAGACCCAGTACTTC
-,TRBV7-9,-,TRBJ1-2,CASSSQDGYTF,TGTGCCAGCAGTTCGCAGGATGGCTACACCTTC
-,TRBV9,-,TRBJ2-4,CASSDGPPQAKNIQYF,TGTGCCAGCAGCGATGGACCGCCACAGGCCAAAAACATTCAGTACTTC
-,TRBV11-3,-,TRBJ2-7,CASSLGMSYEQYF,TGTGCCAGCAGCTTAGGGATGTCCTACGAGCAGTACTTC
once,TRBV27,-,TRBJ1-1,CASSLSPLPGATEAFF,TGTGCCAGCAGTTTATCCCCCCTCCCAGGGGCCACTGAAGCTTTCTTT
-,TRBV11-3,-,TRBJ2-1,CASKGGNEQFF,TGTGCCAGCAAGGGGGGCAATGAGCAGTTCTTC
-,TRBV30,-,TRBJ2-5,CAWSMTQRVAKRETQYF,TGTGCCTGGAGTATGACGCAGCGGGTCGCGAAACGGGAGACCCAGTACTTC
-,TRBV2,-,TRBJ1-6,CASMSGVNSPLHF,TGTGCCAGCATGTCAGGGGTAAATTCACCCCTCCACTTT
-,TRBV13,-,TRBJ2-3,CASSARSGGTDTQYF,TGTGCCAGCAGCGCCAGATCAGGGGGCACAGATACGCAGTATTTT
-,TRBV3-1/TRBV3-2,TRBD2,TRBJ2-1,CASSQAAGGRNEQFF,TGTGCCAGCAGCCAAGCAGCGGGGGGGCGAAATGAGCAGTTCTTC
-,TRBV10-3,-,TRBJ1-4,CATTGTQNEKLFF,TGTGCCACCACGGGAACCCAAAATGAAAAACTGTTTTTT
few,TRBV20-1,-,TRBJ1-2,CSARFHGYTF,TGCAGTGCTAGATTTCATGGCTACACCTTC
-,TRBV27,-,TRBJ2-1,CASNYDRIEVHNEQFF,TGTGCCAGCAACTACGACAGGATCGAAGTCCACAATGAGCAGTTCTTC
few,TRBV5-4,-,TRBJ1-3,CASSAQGRMAEGTIYF,TGTGCCAGCAGCGCTCAAGGACGGATGGCGGAGGGCACCATATATTTT
-,TRBV4-1,-,TRBJ1-2,CASSLRGSEGYTF,TGCGCCAGCAGCCTAAGAGGCTCGGAGGGCTACACCTTC
-,TRBV4-2,-,TRBJ2-3,CASSQAPNLDTQYF,TGTGCCAGCAGCCAAGCTCCAAACTTGGATACGCAGTATTTT
-,TRBV7-9,-,TRBJ2-2,CASSLGTLDTGELFF,TGTGCCAGCAGCTTAGGAACACTGGATACCGGGGAGCTGTTTTTT
-,TRBV3-1/TRBV3-2,-,TRBJ2-3,CASSQVGRGTTDTQYF,TGTGCCAGCAGCCAAGTTGGCAGGGGCACCACAGATACGCAGTATTTT
-,TRBV7-2,TRBD2,TRBJ2-7,CASSVSSGGGYEQYF,TGTGCCAGCAGCGTTAGTAGCGGGGGGGGCTACGAGCAGTACTTC
-,TRBV12-5,-,TRBJ2-7,CASGLPGAWDHEQYF,TGTGCTAGTGGTTTGCCCGGGGCCTGGGACCACGAGCAGTACTTC
-,TRBV7-9,-,TRBJ1-5,CASNEGQRDQPQHF,TGTGCCAGCAACGAAGGACAGAGGGATCAGCCCCAGCATTTT
-,TRBV27,-,TRBJ2-1,CASSLRFGDEQFF,TGTGCCAGCAGTTTAAGGTTCGGGGATGAGCAGTTCTTC
few,TRBV6-5,TRBD2,TRBJ2-7,CASSFKPGLGFSEQYF,TGTGCCAGCAGTTTCAAACCGGGACTAGGATTTTCCGAGCAGTACTTC
-,TRBV2,TRBD2,TRBJ2-2,CASTIAGSRTGELFF,TGTGCCAGTACTATAGCGGGGAGTCGCACCGGGGAGCTGTTTTTT
-,TRBV7-9,-,TRBJ1-6,CASSLGRTLLGNSPLHF,TGTGCCAGCAGCTTGGGACGCACACTGCTGGGGAATTCACCCCTCCACTTT
-,TRBV6-5,-,TRBJ1-4,CASSLGRLEKLFF,TGTGCCAGCAGTCTCGGACGGCTAGAAAAACTGTTTTTT
-,TRBV3-1/TRBV3-2,-,TRBJ2-1,CASSQGRSQFF,TGTGCCAGCAGCCAAGGTAGATCGCAGTTCTTC
once,TRBV7-6,-,TRBJ1-4,CASSLSRSTNEKLFF,TGTGCCAGCAGCCTATCCAGGTCAACTAATGAAAAACTGTTTTTT
-,TRBV27,-,TRBJ1-6,CASSPRLYEGSPLHF,TGTGCCAGCAGTCCCCGGTTGTATGAGGGATCACCCCTCCACTTT
-,TRBV30,TRBD1,TRBJ1-6,CARGTGYNSPLHF,TGTGCGCGCGGGACAGGATATAATTCACCCCTCCACTTT
once,TRBV5-1,-,TRBJ1-2,CASSLIGRAEGEGYTF,TGCGCCAGCAGCTTAATTGGACGGGCTGAGGGAGAGGGCTACACCTTC
-,TRBV4-1,-,TRBJ1-2,CASSDRPGPYGYTF,TGCGCCAGCAGTGATCGTCCAGGGCCTTATGGCTACACCTTC
-,TRBV5-1,-,TRBJ1-1,CASSFDRGRGTEAFF,TGCGCCAGCAGCTTTGACAGAGGAAGAGGAACTGAAGCTTTCTTT
-,TRBV7-2,-,TRBJ2-5,CANSQARTGFNRETQYF,TGTGCCAACAGCCAGGCCCGAACAGGGTTCAACCGAGAGACCCAGTACTTC
-,TRBV20-1,-,TRBJ2-6,CSASAGATSGANVLTF,TGCAGTGCTAGTGCGGGGGCAACGTCTGGGGCCAACGTCCTGACTTTC
-,TRBV5-8,-,TRBJ2-5,CASRGEETQYF,TGTGCCAGCAGGGGGGAAGAGACCCAGTACTTC
-,TRBV6-1,-,TRBJ1-1,CASSEVYREAEDAFF,TGTGCCAGCAGTGAAGTATACAGGGAGGCCGAGGATGCTTTCTTT
-,TRBV7-9,TRBD1,TRBJ2-7,CASGERQGAPYEQYF,TGTGCCAGCGGCGAACGACAGGGGGCTCCCTACGAGCAGTACTTC